The rows below give T cell receptor beta chains drawn from one sample of a study of cytomegalovirus exposure and HLA in healthy donors. Generated by immunoSEQ multiplex PCR, the TCRdb table keeps only in-frame clones and is missing some. The sample carries about 130,000 clones, roughly 78% recorded once. Sequenced material: PBMCs. The receptor set was obtained from a man aged 30 to 39 in good health and CMV-seropositive. Each CDR3 is given with its conserved first and last residue. D genes are given only for firm matches. The listing skips clone size in some rows; elsewhere it reads once, few, many or a size class.

d_gene	v_gene	j_gene	abundance	CDR3nt	CDR3aa
-	TRBV19	TRBJ2-2	-	TGTGCCAGTAGTATAGGTGGTAGCAGAGGAAACACCGGGGAGCTGTTTTTT	CASSIGGSRGNTGELFF
TRBD1	TRBV9	TRBJ1-2	once	TGTGCCAGCAGCGTAGATTACAGGGGGCATCATGGCTACACCTTC	CASSVDYRGHHGYTF
TRBD1	TRBV9	TRBJ2-2	-	TGTGCCAGCAGCGTAGGACAGGGGGTGAACACCGGGGAGCTGTTTTTT	CASSVGQGVNTGELFF
-	TRBV21-1	TRBJ1-1	-	TGTGCCAGCAGCCGATCCCAAAACGCAACAGGGCTGAACACTGAAGCTTTCTTT	CASSRSQNATGLNTEAFF
-	TRBV29-1	TRBJ1-1	-	TGCAGCGTGGGAGTCTGGGGCACTGAAGCTTTCTTT	CSVGVWGTEAFF
-	TRBV30	TRBJ2-1	-	TGTGCCTGGAGTGAGAGTTCGGATGAGCAGTTCTTC	CAWSESSDEQFF
TRBD2	TRBV6-1	TRBJ2-1	few	TGTGCCAGCAGTGATTTTAGGGAGGGGCAGTTCTTC	CASSDFREGQFF
-	TRBV28	TRBJ2-7	few	TGTGCCAGCAGTCACCCTCGGGGTGGACCCTACGAGCAGTACTTC	CASSHPRGGPYEQYF
-	TRBV6-5	TRBJ1-4	-	TGTGCCAGCAGTTCCGGATGGGGGGGGCGGGGTGAAAAACTGTTTTTT	CASSSGWGGRGEKLFF
-	TRBV5-1	TRBJ2-1	-	TGCGCCAGCAGGCTCAGCTCCTACAATGAGCAGTTCTTC	CASRLSSYNEQFF
-	TRBV14	TRBJ1-4	few	TGTGCCAGCAGCTATAGGAAGGACTCACAAGCAACTAATGAAAAACTGTTTTTT	CASSYRKDSQATNEKLFF
-	TRBV18	TRBJ2-1	-	TGTGCCAGCCAATTCAACAATGAGCAGTTCTTC	CASQFNNEQFF
-	TRBV9	TRBJ1-1	few	TGTGCCAGCAGCCCTTCCGGGGGGGGTGGTACTGAAGCTTTCTTT	CASSPSGGGGTEAFF
TRBD1	TRBV6-1	TRBJ1-5	-	TGTGCCAGCAGTGAGTGGGGACAGGGCAATCAGCCCCAGCATTTT	CASSEWGQGNQPQHF
-	TRBV5-6	TRBJ2-7	-	TGTGCCAGCAGCTGGGATAGGGGCGAGCAGTACTTC	CASSWDRGEQYF
TRBD1	TRBV18	TRBJ2-2	-	TGTGCCAGCTCACCACGACAGGGAGAACCCGGGGAGCTGTTTTTT	CASSPRQGEPGELFF
TRBD2	TRBV6-5	TRBJ2-2	-	TGTGCCAGCAGTTTAGCGGGGGGGTCCGGGGAGCTGTTTTTT	CASSLAGGSGELFF
TRBD1	TRBV20-1	TRBJ1-2	-	TGCAGTGATCCAGGGGGCTATGGCTACACCTTC	CSDPGGYGYTF
TRBD1	TRBV6-5	TRBJ1-4	-	TGTGCCAGCAGTAACGGACAGGGATTGAGTGAAAAACTGTTTTTT	CASSNGQGLSEKLFF
-	TRBV7-9	TRBJ2-1	-	TGTGCCAGCAGCTTAGGTCAGGGTGGTGAGCAGTTCTTC	CASSLGQGGEQFF
-	TRBV19	TRBJ1-5	-	TGTGCCAGTAGTATTTCCCCAGATCAGCCCCAGCATTTT	CASSISPDQPQHF
-	TRBV18	TRBJ2-6	-	TGTGCCAGCTCACCATATGGGCCACCGCACTCTGGGGCCAACGGCCTGACTTTC	CASSPYGPPHSGANGLTF
-	TRBV7-3	TRBJ1-6	-	TGTGCCAGCAGCTTAACGGGCAGGACTAAGGCACCCCTCCACTTT	CASSLTGRTKAPLHF
TRBD1	TRBV6-1	TRBJ1-2	once	TGTGCCAGCAGGGACAGGGGGAAAGGTGGCTACACCTTC	CASRDRGKGGYTF